Given below is one T cell receptor beta chain in context. Germline assignment: CDR1 SGHDT and CDR2 YYEEEE. Trimming took 4 bases from V and 4 from J; bases not matched to a gene: 11. The CDR3 runs 16 residues. The authors' processing: By means of reference gene primer amplification, nucleated cell counts were estimated. Assay used: immunoSEQ multiplex PCR; TCRdb lists only in-frame clones, some missing. V and J calls and clone size are those listed in that table; D and trimming were worked out from the DNA. The table includes roughly 290,000 clones, approximately 90% detected once. This sample is drawn from a study of blood T cell repertoires in COVID-19. The wider study: The United States, Italy and Spain were the sources of the acute and convalescent COVID-19 samples.

The chain links TRBV5-6 to TRBJ2-1, with 7 bases lining up with TRBD2. Source material: peripheral blood. The clonotype originates from a young man with acute or convalescent COVID-19. The CDR3: CASSLGGSRVYNEQFF. The CDR3 DNA reads TGTGCCAGCAGCCTGGGAGGGAGCCGTGTTTACAATGAGCAGTTCTTC.